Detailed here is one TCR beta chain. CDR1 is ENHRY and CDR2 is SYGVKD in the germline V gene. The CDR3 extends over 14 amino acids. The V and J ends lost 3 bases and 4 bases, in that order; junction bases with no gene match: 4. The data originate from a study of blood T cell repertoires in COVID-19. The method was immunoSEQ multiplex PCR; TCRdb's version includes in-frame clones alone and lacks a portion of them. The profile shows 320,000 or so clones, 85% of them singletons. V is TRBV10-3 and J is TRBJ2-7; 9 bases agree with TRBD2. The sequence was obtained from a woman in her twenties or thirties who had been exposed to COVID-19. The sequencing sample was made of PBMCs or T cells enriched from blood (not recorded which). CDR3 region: CAISESGGQYEQYF. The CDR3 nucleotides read TGTGCCATCAGTGAAAGCGGGGGGCAATACGAGCAGTACTTC.